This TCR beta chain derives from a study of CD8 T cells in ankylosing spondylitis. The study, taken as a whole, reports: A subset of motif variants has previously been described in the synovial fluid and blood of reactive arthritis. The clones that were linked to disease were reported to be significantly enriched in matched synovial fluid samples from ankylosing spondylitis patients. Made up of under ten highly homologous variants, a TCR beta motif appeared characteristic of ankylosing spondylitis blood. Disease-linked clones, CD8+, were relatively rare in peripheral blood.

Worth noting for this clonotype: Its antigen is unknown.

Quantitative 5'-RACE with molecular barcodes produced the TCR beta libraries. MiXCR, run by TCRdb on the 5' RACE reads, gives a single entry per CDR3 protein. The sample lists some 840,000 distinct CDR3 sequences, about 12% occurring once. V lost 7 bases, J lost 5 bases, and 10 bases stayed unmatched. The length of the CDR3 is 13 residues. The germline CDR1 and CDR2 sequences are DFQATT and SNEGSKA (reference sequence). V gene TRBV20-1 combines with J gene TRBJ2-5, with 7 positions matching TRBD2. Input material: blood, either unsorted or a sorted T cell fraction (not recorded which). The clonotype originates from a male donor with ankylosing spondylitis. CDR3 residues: CSEGQGGVETQYF. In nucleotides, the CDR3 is TGCAGTGAGGGCCAGGGAGGGGTGGAGACCCAGTACTTC.